This T cell receptor (beta chain) was recovered during a study of esophageal squamous cell carcinoma under preoperative chemotherapy. Study summary: Both tumor-infiltrating lymphocytes and peripheral blood T cells were profiled.

Germline CDR1 is SGHTA and CDR2 is FQGNSA. The CDR3 sequence is 13 residues long. V was clipped by 1 base and J by 6 bases, with 7 bases between them. This clonotype was detected a few times. Its antigen is unidentified. This sample's time point: before preoperative PTX-NDP chemotherapy. Preoperative chemotherapy with paclitaxel-nedaplatin was given to patients before surgery. Study observations and caveats: After chemotherapy, TCR diversity rose significantly in peripheral T cells but not in tumor-infiltrating lymphocytes.

TCRdb analysed the PCR reads with MiXCR anew, one entry per CDR3 protein. This sample has tens of thousands of distinct CDR3 sequences, with roughly 48% found just once. The receptor comes from a human donor with esophageal squamous cell carcinoma. The donor label of this sample is uncertain. The rearrangement joins TRBV7-2 to TRBJ2-1; D gene unclear. The sample was acquired from a patient given preoperative chemotherapy. The CDR3 bases are TGTGCCAGCAGCTTAGAAGGTAGCAATGAGCAGTTCTTC. Its translation is CASSLEGSNEQFF.